Given below is one T cell receptor (beta chain) in context. Original methodology: Reference gene primer amplification yielded estimated nucleated cell counts. The data were produced by immunoSEQ multiplex PCR, yet TCRdb's version contains in-frame clones alone and is incomplete. V and J calls and clone size are those listed in that table; D and trimming were worked out from the DNA. The sample consists of 45,000 to 65,000 clones, approximately 86% of them appearing once. The data were obtained in a study of blood T cell repertoires in COVID-19. In the study overall: The analysed material was cDNA or gDNA that came from T cells, B-cell-depleted T cells, or PBMCs.

The sequence derives from a human donor with acute or convalescent COVID-19. The donor label of this sample is uncertain. The sequenced material came from peripheral blood.

In DNA form, the CDR3 reads TGTGCCAGCAGCGGGCGGGATCCCCCCGGGGAGCTGTTTTTT. Protein sequence: CASSGRDPPGELFF. The rearrangement uses TRBV7-2 and TRBJ2-2; D perhaps matches TRBD2 (6 bases). The CDR3 runs 14 residues. The germline CDR1 and CDR2 sequences are SGHTA and FQGNSA. Trimming stripped 5 bases from V and 6 bases from J, with 13 bases between.